This TCR beta chain was retrieved from a study of vaccination effects on CD4 cells after COVID-19. Viral peptide pool expansion of antigen-specific CD4+ T cells preceded sequencing in the ViraFEST assay. Upon completion of under eleven days in culture, CD4+ T cells were isolated. Vaccinees lacked prior SARS-CoV-2 infection and tested negative for nucleocapsid antibodies. J was trimmed by 5 bases and V by 0 bases; bases with no gene match: 5. The CDR3 totals 15 residues. CDR1 SGHRS and CDR2 YFSETQ come from the germline V gene. Profiled with immunoSEQ multiplex PCR; TCRdb holds only in-frame clones, not every one. The table shows 78,000 or so clones, with about four fifths occurring only once. About this clone itself: Its antigen is unidentified.

V and J are TRBV5-1 and TRBJ2-3; 8 nucleotides match TRBD2. The sequenced sample was CD4+ T cells from PBMCs cultured with SARS-CoV-2 spike peptides, obtained before COVID-19 vaccination. The receptor was derived from a human donor who received a COVID-19 vaccine. DNA of the CDR3: TGCGCCAGCAGCTTGGTCGGGGGGGCGGAAGATACGCAGTATTTT. This translates into CASSLVGGAEDTQYF. The variable domain in full, with the rest retrieved from reference TRBV5-1 and TRBJ2-3, is KAGVTQTPRYLIKTRGQQVTLSCSPISGHRSVSWYQQTPGQGLQFLFEYFSETQRNKGNFPGRFSGRQFSNSRSEMNVSTLELGDSALYLCASSLVGGAEDTQYFGPGTRLTVL.